The rows below give T cell receptor beta chains drawn from one sample of a study of blood T cell repertoires in COVID-19. Using immunoSEQ multiplex PCR, the repertoire was profiled, and TCRdb retains in-frame clones only, with some absent. The profile shows about 240,000 clones, approximately 80% of them singletons. Sequencing was carried out using peripheral blood. These receptors originate from a woman of 80 years or more with acute or convalescent COVID-19. The CDR3 runs from the conserved cysteine through the conserved F or W. D genes are given only for firm matches. A clone size is listed for some rows: how often the clone was seen (once, few, many), or a class if it is expanded.

d_gene	v_gene	len	abundance	j_gene	CDR3aa	CDR3nt
TRBD1	TRBV6-5	13	-	TRBJ1-2	CASSYDRGYGYTF	TGTGCCAGCAGTTACGACAGGGGCTATGGCTACACCTTC
-	TRBV14	13	-	TRBJ2-5	CASSLRLGETQYF	TGTGCCAGCAGCCTCCGACTAGGGGAGACCCAGTACTTC
TRBD1	TRBV3-1/TRBV3-2	16	-	TRBJ2-7	CASSQRRDRGLYEQYF	TGTGCCAGCAGCCAACGCCGGGACAGGGGGTTATACGAGCAGTACTTC
-	TRBV12-5	11	-	TRBJ1-2	CASGLASRATF	TGTGCTAGTGGTTTGGCCAGCAGGGCTACCTTC
TRBD1	TRBV6-5	15	-	TRBJ2-7	CASTMGQGISYEQYF	TGTGCCAGCACCATGGGACAGGGGATCTCCTACGAGCAGTACTTC
TRBD2	TRBV3-1/TRBV3-2	21	once	TRBJ2-4	CASSQGKRVAGGPGAKNIQYF	TGTGCCAGCAGCCAAGGGAAGCGCGTAGCGGGGGGGCCTGGGGCCAAAAACATTCAGTACTTC
-	TRBV18	14	-	TRBJ1-5	CASSRDDKTQPQHF	TGTGCCAGCTCACGAGATGACAAGACCCAGCCCCAGCATTTT
-	TRBV27	13	many	TRBJ1-2	CASSGTGNYGYTF	TGTGCCAGCAGTGGAACAGGGAACTATGGCTACACCTTC
TRBD1	TRBV28	13	-	TRBJ1-1	CASLPSDRDHAFF	TGTGCCAGCCTGCCATCCGACAGGGACCATGCTTTCTTT
-	TRBV2	13	-	TRBJ1-4	CASSAQINEKLFF	TGTGCCAGCAGTGCGCAGATTAATGAAAAACTGTTTTTT
TRBD1	TRBV20-1	13	-	TRBJ1-4	CSASTGGQEKLFF	TGCAGTGCTAGTACAGGGGGGCAGGAAAAACTGTTTTTT
TRBD1	TRBV6-6	16	-	TRBJ1-2	CASSGTGGAVNYGYTF	TGTGCCAGCAGCGGGACAGGGGGCGCGGTGAACTATGGCTACACCTTC
-	TRBV7-5	17	-	TRBJ1-2	CASSGNPFFRGFGGYTF	TGTGCCAGTTCAGGGAACCCCTTTTTCAGGGGTTTTGGGGGCTACACCTTC
-	TRBV5-6	13	-	TRBJ1-2	CASSLGQNYGYTF	TGTGCCAGCAGCTTGGGTCAGAACTATGGCTACACCTTC
-	TRBV30	15	-	TRBJ1-3	CAWSGTGISGNTIYF	TGTGCCTGGAGCGGAACCGGGATCTCTGGAAACACCATATATTTT
-	TRBV19	12	-	TRBJ2-3	CASSIPGDTQYF	TGTGCCAGTAGTATACCGGGAGATACGCAGTATTTT
-	TRBV19	14	-	TRBJ2-3	CASTQRLFTDTQYF	TGTGCCAGTACCCAACGACTTTTCACAGATACGCAGTATTTT
TRBD1	TRBV2	15	-	TRBJ1-4	CASSRDRDVTGKLFF	TGTGCCAGCAGCAGGGACAGGGATGTAACGGGGAAACTGTTTTTT
TRBD1	TRBV3-1/TRBV3-2	14	-	TRBJ2-5	CASSPKQGQETQYF	TGTGCCAGCAGCCCAAAACAGGGGCAAGAGACCCAGTACTTC
-	TRBV6-5	14	few	TRBJ1-1	CASRGRGMNTEAFF	TGTGCCAGCAGGGGCCGGGGGATGAACACTGAAGCTTTCTTT
TRBD1	TRBV19	17	-	TRBJ2-1	CASSVSARDRKYNEQFF	TGTGCCAGTAGTGTCTCGGCAAGGGACAGAAAATACAATGAGCAGTTCTTC
-	TRBV14	13	-	TRBJ1-2	CASSQDGIYGYTF	TGTGCCAGCAGCCAAGATGGCATCTATGGCTACACCTTC
TRBD1	TRBV7-7	13	-	TRBJ2-4	CASSLDRGSIQYF	TGTGCTAGCAGTCTGGACAGGGGCAGCATTCAGTACTTC
-	TRBV2	14	-	TRBJ2-1	CASSPPYSEGEQFF	TGTGCCAGCAGTCCCCCATATAGCGAGGGGGAACAGTTCTTC
TRBD1	TRBV7-6	15	once	TRBJ1-2	CASSPLGQGNYGYTF	TGTGCCAGCAGCCCACTAGGACAGGGAAACTATGGCTACACCTTC
TRBD1	TRBV18	16	-	TRBJ1-4	CASSPQQGAQGEKLFF	TGTGCCAGCTCACCTCAACAGGGGGCTCAGGGTGAAAAACTGTTTTTT
TRBD1	TRBV5-4	12	-	TRBJ1-2	CASSTTGDGYTF	TGTGCCAGCAGCACGACAGGGGATGGCTACACCTTC
-	TRBV5-4	14	-	TRBJ2-7	CASSLDSSLYEQYF	TGTGCCAGCAGCTTGGACTCATCCCTCTACGAGCAGTACTTC
-	TRBV12-3/TRBV12-4	13	-	TRBJ2-7	CASSSDRAYEQYF	TGTGCCAGCAGTTCGGACAGAGCCTACGAGCAGTACTTC
TRBD2	TRBV6-5	13	few	TRBJ2-7	CASSQRGNYEQYF	TGTGCCAGCAGCCAGCGGGGGAACTACGAGCAGTACTTC
TRBD1	TRBV5-4	13	once	TRBJ2-7	CASSRDRTYEQYF	TGTGCCAGCAGTCGGGACAGGACCTACGAGCAGTACTTC